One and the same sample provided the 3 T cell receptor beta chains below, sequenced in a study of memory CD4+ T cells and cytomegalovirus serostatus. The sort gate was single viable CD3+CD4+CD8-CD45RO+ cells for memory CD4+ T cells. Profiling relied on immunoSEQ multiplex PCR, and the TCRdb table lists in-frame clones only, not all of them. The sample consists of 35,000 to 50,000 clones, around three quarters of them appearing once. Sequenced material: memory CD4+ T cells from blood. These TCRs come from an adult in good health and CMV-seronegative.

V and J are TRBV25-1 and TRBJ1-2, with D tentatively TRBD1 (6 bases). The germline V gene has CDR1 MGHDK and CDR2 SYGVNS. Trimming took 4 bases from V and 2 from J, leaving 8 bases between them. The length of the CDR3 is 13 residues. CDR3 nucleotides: TGTGCCAGCAGTGTCGGACAGAACTATGGCTACACCTTC. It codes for CASSVGQNYGYTF.

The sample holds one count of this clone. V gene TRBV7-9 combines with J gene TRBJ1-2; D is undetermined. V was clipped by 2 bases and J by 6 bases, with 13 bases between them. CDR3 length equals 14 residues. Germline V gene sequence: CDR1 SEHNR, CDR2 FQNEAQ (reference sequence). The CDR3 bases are TGTGCCAGCAGCTTAAACCCCCTCGGGAATGGCTACACCTTC. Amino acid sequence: CASSLNPLGNGYTF.

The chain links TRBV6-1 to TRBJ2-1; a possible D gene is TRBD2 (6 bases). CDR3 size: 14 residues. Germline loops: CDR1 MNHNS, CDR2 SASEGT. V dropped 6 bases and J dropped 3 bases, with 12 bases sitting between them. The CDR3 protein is CASRAGLNYNEQFF. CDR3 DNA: TGTGCCAGCAGGGCGGGACTCAACTACAATGAGCAGTTCTTC.